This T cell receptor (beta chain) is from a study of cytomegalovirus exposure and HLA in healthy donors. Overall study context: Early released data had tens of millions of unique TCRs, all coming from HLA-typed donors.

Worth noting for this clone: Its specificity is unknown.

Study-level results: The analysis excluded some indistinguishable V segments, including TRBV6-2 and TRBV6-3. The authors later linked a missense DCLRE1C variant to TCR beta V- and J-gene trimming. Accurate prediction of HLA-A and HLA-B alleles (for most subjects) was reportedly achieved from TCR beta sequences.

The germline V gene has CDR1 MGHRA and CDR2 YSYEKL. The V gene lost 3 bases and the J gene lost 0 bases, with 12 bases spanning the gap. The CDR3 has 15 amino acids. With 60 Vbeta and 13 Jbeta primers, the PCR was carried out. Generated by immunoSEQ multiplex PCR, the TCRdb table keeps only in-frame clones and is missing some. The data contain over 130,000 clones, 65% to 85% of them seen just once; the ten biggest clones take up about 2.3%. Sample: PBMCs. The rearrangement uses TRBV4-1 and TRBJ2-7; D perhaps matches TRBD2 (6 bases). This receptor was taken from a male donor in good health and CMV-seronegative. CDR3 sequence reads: CASSQKTSRSYEQYF. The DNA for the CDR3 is TGCGCCAGCAGCCAGAAGACTAGTCGCTCCTACGAGCAGTACTTC.